This entry describes one T cell receptor beta chain. This sample was taken from a study of shared clonotypes between healthy human individuals. Sequenced by immunoSEQ multiplex PCR; TCRdb stores in-frame clones only, minus some. The sample records hundreds of thousands of clones, roughly four fifths being singletons. The CDR3 sequence is 13 residues long. V lost 4 bases and J lost 8, with 14 bases in between. CDR1 WNHNN and CDR2 SYGVQD come from the germline V gene (reference sequence). All the donors were Caucasian adults who lived in Nashville, Tennessee. The V and J genes are TRBV10-1 and TRBJ1-2; D is ambiguous. This sequence originates from a woman in her thirties or forties in good health. Some clones in this sample may be carry-over from other donors' samples. Sample: PBMCs. CDR3 residues: CASSVSILGGYTF. The CDR3 bases are TGCGCCAGCAGTGTTTCGATCCTAGGAGGCTACACCTTC.